This TCR beta chain originates from a study of T-cell reconstitution after alpha-beta-depleted transplantation in children. Preparation of the TCRbeta library involved a method that used unique molecular identifiers. TCRdb recomputed calls from the PCR reads with MiXCR, one row per CDR3 protein. The table records 200,000 to 250,000 distinct CDR3 sequences, 11% of them present only once. This clonotype has at least ten counts. Its cognate antigen is unknown. Study-level points and caveats: A year post-transplant, T-cell counts and diversity derived mostly from newly produced T cells.

The V gene's germline CDR1 is LNHDA and CDR2 SQIVND (reference sequence). The length of the CDR3 is 13 residues. V was clipped by 6 bases and J by 1 base, with 9 bases between them. The rearrangement uses TRBV19 and TRBJ1-1; no clear D gene. The sequence derives from a child under two years old with acute myeloid leukemia, due to receive a stem cell transplant. Sequenced here: PBMCs, sampled before TCRalphabeta/CD19-depleted stem cell transplant. The CDR3 sequence: CASRPRGNTEAFF. CDR3 DNA: TGTGCCAGTAGGCCCCGGGGGAACACTGAAGCTTTCTTT.